The entry that follows covers one T cell receptor (beta chain) sequence. The antigen is unknown. V gave up 4 bases and J gave up 3 bases, with 4 bases separating them. This CDR3 comprises 13 residues. These data originate in a study of CD8 T cells in Susac syndrome. TEMRA cells were FACS-enriched, and CD8+ and CD4+ T cells were isolated negatively. When the RNA was reverse transcribed, random hexamers were used with an input of roughly 0.5 to 1 ug. Amplification of TCR beta CDR3 spanned 54 Vbeta and 13 Jbeta via immunoSEQ multiplex PCR. TCRdb analysed the immunoSEQ multiplex PCR reads with MiXCR anew, one entry per CDR3 protein. The sample consists of 200,000 to 250,000 distinct CDR3 sequences, 95% of them appearing once. Study-wide findings and caveats: The study acknowledged a relatively small number of individuals in its TCR sequencing and HLA analysis.

The sample comprised CD4+ T cells from PBMCs. This chain uses TRBV12-3 or TRBV12-4 with TRBJ2-6; D ambiguous. The clonotype originates from a human donor with multiple sclerosis. CDR3 DNA sequence: TGTGCCAGCAGTTCTGATGGGGCCAACGTCCTGACTTTC. Translated, it gives CASSSDGANVLTF.